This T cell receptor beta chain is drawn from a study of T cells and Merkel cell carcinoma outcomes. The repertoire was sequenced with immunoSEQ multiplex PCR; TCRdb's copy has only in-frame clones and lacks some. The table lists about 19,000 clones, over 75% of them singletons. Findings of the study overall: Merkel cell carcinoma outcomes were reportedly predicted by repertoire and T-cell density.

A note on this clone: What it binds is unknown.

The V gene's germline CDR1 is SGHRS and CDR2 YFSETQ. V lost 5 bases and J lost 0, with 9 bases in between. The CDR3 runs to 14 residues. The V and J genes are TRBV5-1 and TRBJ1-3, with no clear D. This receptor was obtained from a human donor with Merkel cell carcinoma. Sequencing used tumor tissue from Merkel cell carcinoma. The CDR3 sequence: CASSYTNSGNTIYF. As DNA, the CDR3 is TGCGCCAGCAGTTACACTAACTCTGGAAACACCATATATTTT.